This TCR beta chain was observed in a study of early T cells in non-severe SARS-CoV-2 infection. About the study: Chains were unpaired, as sequencing was done on bulk RNA from unsorted whole blood.

Separate cDNA molecules each had unique molecular identifiers attached to them. TCRdb reprocessed the 5' RACE reads via MiXCR and lists one record per CDR3 protein. The repertoire has around 46,000 distinct CDR3 sequences, about 5.3% of them found once; the top ten carry 4.5% to 5.5%. Study outcomes and limitations: VDJdb matching, biased toward anti-spike CD8 responses, missed private and CD4 specificities.

This clonotype was counted at least ten times. What it binds is not known. Germline values: CDR1 MDHEN, CDR2 SYDVKM. CDR3 length: 14 amino acids. Trimming cost V 3 bases and J 7 bases, with 10 bases left between them. The chain has TRBV28 and TRBJ1-6; D unclear. The origin of this receptor is an adult who was a healthcare worker with PCR-confirmed SARS-CoV-2 infection or an uninfected control (not recorded which). The source material was whole blood, sampled at baseline. CDR3 sequence (DNA): TGTGCCAGCAGTTTCGCTGGAGGGAATTCACCCCTCCACTTT. Its protein is CASSFAGGNSPLHF.